The clone carrying this T cell receptor (beta chain) is a singleton in its sample. Its antigen is currently unknown. Method: immunoSEQ multiplex PCR; TCRdb's copy keeps in-frame clones and lacks some. The data contain around 6,700 clones, about 80% of them singletons. Each and every patient relapsed after autologous stem cell transplantation, and patients got differing brentuximab vedotin exposure. Thawed PBMCs underwent magnetic negative selection to yield purified CD4+ T cells. The record originates from a study of PD-1 blockade in classical Hodgkin lymphoma. Across the whole study: Nivolumab 3 mg/kg was given intravenously every 2 weeks. Overall study results and limits: Why repertoires differed is undefined; disease activity or prior therapy possibly contributed.

CDR1 and CDR2 (germline): SGHTA, FQGNSA. V was clipped by 7 bases and J by 0 bases; unmatched bases: 10. This CDR3 has 17 residues. The sequences come from CD4+ T cells from blood, collected at baseline. The gene calls are TRBV7-2 and TRBJ2-2; 8 bases match TRBD2. The source of this sequence is a human donor with classical Hodgkin lymphoma. This CDR3 is CASTRGVAGTNTGELFF. Here the CDR3 DNA reads TGTGCCAGCACCCGGGGGGTAGCGGGGACGAACACCGGGGAGCTGTTTTTT.